The 15 T cell receptor beta chains in this list originate from one sample, sequenced in a study of T cells after yellow fever vaccination. TCRdb used MiXCR to reprocess the 5' RACE reads, holding one entry per CDR3 protein. The sample carries approximately 600,000 distinct CDR3 sequences, 9% to 15% recorded once. The input for sequencing was PBMCs, taken on the day of the yellow fever booster vaccination. Receptors were obtained from a man in his thirties or forties who received the YFV17D yellow fever vaccine.

This clonotype occurred a few times. The genes are TRBV5-1 and TRBJ2-5; D may correspond to TRBD1 or TRBD2 (6 bases each). Trimming took 4 bases from V and 1 from J, leaving 11 bases between them. The CDR3 is made up of 14 amino acids. Looked up from germline, CDR1 is SGHRS and CDR2 is YFSETQ. In nucleotides, the CDR3 is TGCGCCAGCAGCGGCGGGACAAGCCAAGAGACCCAGTACTTC. Its translation is CASSGGTSQETQYF. The whole variable domain, filled in from reference TRBV5-1 and TRBJ2-5, reads KAGVTQTPRYLIKTRGQQVTLSCSPISGHRSVSWYQQTPGQGLQFLFEYFSETQRNKGNFPGRFSGRQFSNSRSEMNVSTLELGDSALYLCASSGGTSQETQYFGPGTRLLVL.

The sample holds many counts of this clonotype. The chain carries TRBV20-1 and TRBJ2-1; D perhaps matches TRBD2 (5 bases). Trimming shortened V by 3 bases and J by 0 bases, and 9 bases separated the two germline ends. CDR1 DFQATT and CDR2 SNEGSKA come from the germline V gene (reference sequence). This CDR3 comprises 14 residues. The DNA of the CDR3 is TGCAGTGCTAGGGCGGGCACCTCCTACAATGAGCAGTTCTTC. This codes for CSARAGTSYNEQFF.

This clonotype showed up just a few times. The rearrangement links TRBV12-3 or TRBV12-4 to TRBJ2-2, with no clear D. V dropped 3 bases and J dropped 0 bases, with 8 bases sitting between them. The CDR3 is 15 amino acids. This CDR3 reads CASSFGPANTGELFF. The CDR3 bases are TGTGCCAGCAGTTTCGGACCTGCGAACACCGGGGAGCTGTTTTTT.

This clonotype was observed a handful of times. The V call is TRBV9, the J call TRBJ1-5; 7 nucleotides line up with TRBD1. Germline V gene sequence: CDR1 SGDLS, CDR2 YYNGEE. The CDR3 is made up of 14 amino acids. Losses at the gene ends were 3 bases for V and 4 bases for J; bases not matched to a gene: 4. In DNA form, the CDR3 reads TGTGCCAGCAGCGCGACAGGGATGAATCAGCCCCAGCATTTT. It is translated as CASSATGMNQPQHF. Variable domain in full (rest from reference TRBV9 and TRBJ1-5): DSGVTQTPKHLITATGQRVTLRCSPRSGDLSVYWYQQSLDQGLQFLIQYYNGEERAKGNILERFSAQQFPDLHSELNLSSLELGDSALYFCASSATGMNQPQHFGDGTRLSIL.

The chain couples TRBV9 to TRBJ1-3; D perhaps matches TRBD1 (5 bases). Germline V gives CDR1 SGDLS, CDR2 YYNGEE. Deletions cut 7 bases from V and 0 bases from J, with 14 bases between. This CDR3 has 15 residues. DNA for the CDR3: TGTGCCAGCGCGGCGGGGCCGGACTCTGGAAACACCATATATTTT. Translated: CASAAGPDSGNTIYF.

CDR3 coding DNA: TGTGCCAGCAGCGTTCCTCGGGACAGGGAAACAGATACGCAGTATTTT. Its protein is CASSVPRDRETDTQYF. The genes are TRBV9 and TRBJ2-3, with 9 nucleotides matching TRBD1. This CDR3 region has 16 residues. From germline, CDR1 is SGDLS and CDR2 YYNGEE. J lost 3 bases, V lost 2 bases, and 7 bases had no gene match.

This clonotype came up a few times. The rearrangement links TRBV28 to TRBJ2-7; the D is unclear. In germline, CDR1 is MDHEN, CDR2 SYDVKM. V lost 7 bases and J 2 bases, leaving 18 bases between the germline ends. The CDR3 is 15 residues long. The CDR3: CASNPGGGPTYEQYF. DNA for the CDR3: TGTGCCAGCAATCCCGGCGGCGGACCTACCTACGAGCAGTACTTC.

V gene TRBV7-9 combines with J gene TRBJ2-1; 10 bases match TRBD2. Germline V gene sequence: CDR1 SEHNR, CDR2 FQNEAQ (reference sequence). Trimming cost V 1 base and J 10 bases; bases outside gene matches: 7. This CDR3 has 15 residues. The CDR3 sequence is CASSLGTSGAQEQFF. The CDR3 coding sequence is TGTGCCAGCAGCTTAGGGACTAGCGGAGCCCAGGAGCAGTTCTTC.

The table lists this clonotype with a few counts. The rearrangement links TRBV20-1 to TRBJ2-5; D gene ambiguous. Looked up from germline, CDR1 is DFQATT and CDR2 is SNEGSKA (reference sequence). The CDR3 covers 11 residues. The V gene lost 0 bases and the J gene lost 7 bases, with 6 bases spanning the gap. The CDR3 loop reads CSARDLPTQYF. CDR3 in DNA: TGCAGTGCTAGAGATCTCCCGACCCAGTACTTC.

In its sample, this clonotype was seen a few times. This rearrangement joins TRBV5-1 to TRBJ2-3, with 7 bases identical to TRBD2. CDR3 length equals 17 residues. Germline CDR1 is SGHRS and CDR2 is YFSETQ. V lost 0 bases and J lost 4; bases outside the gene matches: 11. DNA for the CDR3: TGCGCCAGCAGCTTGGGAAGGTGGGAGCGGGACCCAGATACGCAGTATTTT. It specifies CASSLGRWERDPDTQYF. The full variable domain, completed using reference TRBV5-1 and TRBJ2-3, is KAGVTQTPRYLIKTRGQQVTLSCSPISGHRSVSWYQQTPGQGLQFLFEYFSETQRNKGNFPGRFSGRQFSNSRSEMNVSTLELGDSALYLCASSLGRWERDPDTQYFGPGTRLTVL.

This clonotype was seen more than once but under ten times. This chain uses TRBV11-2 with TRBJ2-2; the D is unclear. CDR3 length: 15 amino acids. With 8 bases removed from V and 0 bases from J, the gap between germline ends came to 13 bases. CDR1 and CDR2 (germline): SGHAT, FQNNGV. The CDR3 DNA follows: TGTGCCAGCCCGTCCGGGCCCGCGAACACCGGGGAGCTGTTTTTT. Protein: CASPSGPANTGELFF.

This clonotype was seen only a few times. The chain is built from TRBV5-1 and TRBJ2-3; tentative D call: TRBD2 (5 bases). Trimming shortened V by 4 bases and J by 1 base, and 13 bases separated the two germline ends. The CDR3 is 15 residues long. The germline V gene encodes CDR1 SGHRS and CDR2 YFSETQ. This CDR3 is CASSPSGAGTDTQYF. The CDR3 nucleotides are TGCGCCAGCAGCCCTTCTGGAGCGGGCACAGATACGCAGTATTTT.

This clonotype was detected only a few times. V gene TRBV28 combines with J gene TRBJ1-5, with 7 nucleotides matching TRBD1. The CDR3 contains 14 residues. Germline V gene sequence: CDR1 MDHEN, CDR2 SYDVKM. Trimming took 5 bases from V and 6 from J; bases not matched to a gene: 7. The CDR3 nucleotides are TGTGCCAGCAGTCCCCGACAGGGTGTTCAGCCCCAGCATTTT. Its translation is CASSPRQGVQPQHF. Supplemented by reference TRBV28 and TRBJ1-5, the full variable domain reads DVKVTQSSRYLVKRTGEKVFLECVQDMDHENMFWYRQDPGLGLRLIYFSYDVKMKEKGDIPEGYSVSREKKERFSLILESASTNQTSMYLCASSPRQGVQPQHFGDGTRLSIL.

This rearrangement joins TRBV7-2 to TRBJ2-5, with 9 positions matching TRBD1. The ends lost 5 bases at V and 5 bases at J; junction bases unmatched: 6. This CDR3 comprises 14 residues. CDR1 and CDR2 from the germline V gene are SGHTA and FQGNSA. CDR3: CASSTGTGTETQYF. CDR3 nucleotides: TGTGCCAGCAGCACCGGGACAGGGACGGAGACCCAGTACTTC.

This clonotype came up a few times. The chain employs TRBV2 and TRBJ2-3; 9 bases map to TRBD1. In germline, CDR1 is SNHLY, CDR2 FYNNEI. CDR3 length: 15 amino acids. J lost 4 bases, V lost 2 bases, and 4 bases had no gene match. The CDR3: CASSESGTGSDTQYF. The CDR3 DNA is TGTGCCAGCAGTGAATCGGGGACAGGGTCAGATACGCAGTATTTT.